Listed here are 30 T cell receptor beta chains from one sample, sequenced in a study of shared clonotypes between healthy human individuals. Only in-frame clones appear in the TCRdb table, and some are missing; sequencing was by immunoSEQ multiplex PCR. Here the sample spans about 2 million clones, roughly 94% being singletons. Material: naive CD4+ T cells sorted from blood. As for subset: CD45RA+ positively selected. The receptors shown here come from a man between 18 and 29 years old in good health.

The J gene is TRBJ1-4, the V gene TRBV5-1, with no clear D. V lost 0 bases to trimming and J lost 8 bases, with 14 bases between them. Germline values: CDR1 SGHRS, CDR2 YFSETQ. The CDR3 sequence is 15 residues long. The CDR3 sequence: CASSLEAAWSEKLFF. The CDR3 nucleotides read TGCGCCAGCAGCTTGGAGGCAGCTTGGAGCGAAAAACTGTTTTTT.

The CDR3 bases are TGTGCCATCAGTGAAGGGACAGGTACGGACGGCTACACCTTC. It translates to CAISEGTGTDGYTF. The rearrangement links TRBV10-3 to TRBJ1-2; 8 positions match TRBD1. V shed 3 bases, J shed 8 bases, and the junction held 8 bases outside the gene matches. CDR3 length: 14 residues. Germline values: CDR1 ENHRY, CDR2 SYGVKD.

This rearrangement joins TRBV7-3 to TRBJ2-7, with TRBD1 matching over 12 bases. The ends lost 5 bases at V and 4 bases at J; junction bases unmatched: 6. Germline CDR1 is SGHTA and CDR2 is FQGTGA. This CDR3 has 15 amino acids. The CDR3 DNA reads as TGTGCCAGCAGCCCGGGACAGGGGGCTCTATACGAGCAGTACTTC. Protein sequence: CASSPGQGALYEQYF.

J is TRBJ1-2 and V is TRBV7-2; 8 bases map to TRBD1. The V gene end was trimmed by 1 base and the J gene end by 0 bases; junction bases not matched to a gene: 1. CDR1 is SGHTA and CDR2 is FQGNSA in the germline V gene. CDR3 size: 15 residues. CDR3 sequence reads: CASSLGTGTNYGYTF. The DNA of the CDR3 is TGTGCCAGCAGCTTAGGGACAGGGACTAACTATGGCTACACCTTC.

The CDR3 reads CASRLSSGHGDTQYF. CDR3 nucleotide sequence: TGTGCCAGCAGACTTTCTAGCGGGCATGGAGATACGCAGTATTTT. This rearrangement joins TRBV7-2 to TRBJ2-3; 8 nucleotides agree with TRBD2. The CDR3 extends over 15 amino acids. The V and J ends lost 6 bases and 5 bases, in that order; junction bases with no gene match: 10. The germline V gene has CDR1 SGHTA and CDR2 FQGNSA.

This rearrangement joins TRBV6-1 to TRBJ1-6; a possible D gene is TRBD1 (6 bases). This CDR3 contains 18 residues. The V end was cut by 2 bases, the J end by 4 bases, with 18 bases between. The germline CDR1 and CDR2 sequences are MNHNS and SASEGT. CDR3 residues: CASSERGGLLVYNSPLHF. The CDR3 DNA follows: TGTGCCAGCAGTGAAAGGGGGGGACTTCTGGTTTATAATTCACCCCTCCACTTT.

As to this clone: The sample carries other DNA sequences with the same CDR3. The V gene is TRBV6-5, the J gene TRBJ1-1, with 8 bases aligning to TRBD1. This CDR3 region has 14 residues. The junction had 5 bases not matched to a gene; V was cut back by 3 bases and J by 5 bases. The germline gives CDR1 MNHEY, CDR2 SVGAGI. Written as DNA, the CDR3 is TGTGCCAGCAGTTATTCTTGGACAGGGACTGAAGCTTTCTTT. It yields the protein CASSYSWTGTEAFF.

In the case of this clone: This sample also contains other DNA sequences that code for the same CDR3. CDR3 DNA sequence: TGTGCCAGCAGCTTAAGGGATCAGCCCCAGCATTTT. This codes for CASSLRDQPQHF. The genes are TRBV7-2 and TRBJ1-5; D call uncertain. V lost 2 bases and J lost 5, with 4 bases in between. CDR3 length: 12 amino acids. Germline V gene lookup returns CDR1 SGHTA and CDR2 FQGNSA.

V is TRBV28 and J is TRBJ1-5, with 8 bases identical to TRBD1. The CDR3 consists of 15 residues. Germline V CDR1 and CDR2: MDHEN, SYDVKM. V lost 6 bases to trimming and J lost 1 base; unmatched junction nucleotides: 5. The CDR3 loop reads CASSRGPVSNQPQHF. In DNA form, the CDR3 reads TGTGCCAGCAGCAGGGGGCCCGTAAGCAATCAGCCCCAGCATTTT.

V and J are TRBV7-2 and TRBJ2-7; D is undetermined. This CDR3 is 15 amino acids long. Germline V lookup: CDR1 SGHTA, CDR2 FQGNSA. The V gene lost 2 bases and the J gene lost 0 bases, with 11 bases spanning the gap. The chain's CDR3 is CASSLFAYSSYEQYF. The DNA for the CDR3 is TGTGCCAGCAGCTTATTCGCGTATTCCTCCTACGAGCAGTACTTC. The full variable domain, rest sourced from reference TRBV7-2 and TRBJ2-7, is GAGVSQSPSNKVTEKGKDVELRCDPISGHTALYWYRQSLGQGLEFLIYFQGNSAPDKSGLPSDRFSAERTGGSVSTLTIQRTQQEDSAVYLCASSLFAYSSYEQYFGPGTRLTVT.

This chain links TRBV4-1 with TRBJ1-6; D call uncertain. In germline, CDR1 is MGHRA, CDR2 YSYEKL. The CDR3 is made up of 18 amino acids. Deletions cut 0 bases from V and 7 bases from J, with 19 bases between. The CDR3 DNA follows: TGCGCCAGCAGCCAAGAGGTTTACCGGGTTAGCAACAATTCACCCCTCCACTTT. This codes for CASSQEVYRVSNNSPLHF.

The gene calls are TRBV30 and TRBJ2-3, with a possible D match to TRBD2 (5 bases). Germline CDR1 GTSNPN, CDR2 SVGIG (reference sequence). Trimming pared 0 bases from V and 2 bases from J, leaving 9 bases between. The CDR3 is 14 residues long. CDR3 in DNA: TGTGCCTGGAGTGTATCGCTAGCCACAGATACGCAGTATTTT. Amino acid sequence: CAWSVSLATDTQYF.

Points on this clone: Other DNA sequences from this sample encode an identical CDR3 as well. The rearrangement joins TRBV29-1 to TRBJ1-1; D uncertain. V shed 3 bases and J shed 0 bases, with 8 bases lying between them. CDR1 is SQVTM and CDR2 is ANQGSEA in the germline V gene. The CDR3 spans 13 residues. CDR3 DNA: TGCAGCGTTGAGGGCAGGATGAACACTGAAGCTTTCTTT. It specifies CSVEGRMNTEAFF.

The rearrangement joins TRBV6-6 to TRBJ2-7; 7 bases line up with TRBD1. The CDR3 length is 16 residues. With V trimmed by 4 bases and J by 0 bases, 9 bases remained unmatched. The germline V gene encodes CDR1 MNHNY and CDR2 SVGAGI (reference sequence). The DNA for the CDR3 is TGTGCCAGCAGTTCAGGGGGACAGAGAAGCTCCTACGAGCAGTACTTC. Protein: CASSSGGQRSSYEQYF.

A word on this clone: Different DNA sequences within this sample yield the same CDR3. The chain employs TRBV5-1 and TRBJ2-2, with D hard to call. Germline assignment: CDR1 SGHRS and CDR2 YFSETQ. V lost 0 bases to trimming and J lost 2 bases, with 2 bases between them. The CDR3 length is 13 residues. CDR3 nucleotides: TGCGCCAGCAGCTTGGGCAACACCGGGGAGCTGTTTTTT. As protein: CASSLGNTGELFF.

V is TRBV5-8 and J is TRBJ2-2; D may correspond to TRBD1 or TRBD2 (5 bases each). This CDR3 spans 15 amino acids. With 5 bases removed from V and 4 bases from J, the gap between germline ends came to 15 bases. Germline loops: CDR1 SGHTS, CDR2 YDEGEE. The CDR3 sequence: CASRGPLAGTGELFF. The CDR3 DNA reads TGTGCCAGCAGGGGACCTCTCGCAGGCACCGGGGAGCTGTTTTTT.

The chain recombines TRBV27 with TRBJ2-7, with D unresolved. With 8 bases removed from V and 1 base from J, the gap between germline ends came to 3 bases. Germline loops: CDR1 MNHEY, CDR2 SMNVEV (reference sequence). This CDR3 is 10 amino acids long. DNA for the CDR3: TGTGCCAGCTTATCCTACGAGCAGTACTTC. Its translation: CASLSYEQYF.

This sequence joins TRBV30 and TRBJ2-7; perhaps TRBD1 as D (7 bases). This CDR3 region has 17 residues. Germline V CDR1 and CDR2: GTSNPN, SVGIG (reference sequence). Trimming took 0 bases from V and 5 from J, leaving 23 bases between them. The CDR3 coding sequence is TGTGCCTGGAGTGTACGGGGGAAAACAGGGGCCGGCCACGAGCAGTACTTC. Protein: CAWSVRGKTGAGHEQYF.

The genes are TRBV18 and TRBJ2-3, with 14 bases fitting TRBD2. The CDR3 is made up of 17 amino acids. V lost 5 bases, J lost 3 bases, and 7 bases stayed unmatched. CDR1 is KGHSH and CDR2 is LQKENI in the germline V gene. In DNA form, the CDR3 reads TGTGCCAGCTCATCCCGACTAGCGGGAGGGAAGACAGATACGCAGTATTTT. It yields the protein CASSSRLAGGKTDTQYF.

V usage is TRBV2 and J usage is TRBJ1-1; the D gene is possibly TRBD1 (5 bases). Per germline, CDR1 SNHLY and CDR2 FYNNEI. The V end lost 7 bases, the J end lost 4 bases, and 10 bases lay between the germline ends. The CDR3 has 12 residues. In nucleotides, the CDR3 is TGTGCCAGCACACGGAGGGGCACTGAAGCTTTCTTT. Translation: CASTRRGTEAFF.

This rearrangement joins TRBV10-3 to TRBJ2-5; TRBD1 is a possible D gene (5 bases). The CDR3 length is 13 residues. Trimming took 2 bases from V and 4 from J, leaving 8 bases between them. Germline V lookup: CDR1 ENHRY, CDR2 SYGVKD. The CDR3: CAISEGQTETQYF. DNA of the CDR3: TGTGCCATCAGTGAGGGACAAACAGAGACCCAGTACTTC.

The rearrangement links TRBV29-1 to TRBJ2-3; D might be TRBD2 (7 bases). CDR3 length equals 12 residues. V shed 7 bases and J shed 5 bases, with 13 bases lying between them. Per germline, CDR1 SQVTM and CDR2 ANQGSEA. CDR3 protein: CSGRGARDTQYF. The CDR3, as DNA: TGCAGCGGCCGGGGGGCCCGAGATACGCAGTATTTT.

The chain couples TRBV5-1 to TRBJ2-3, with no clear D. V was trimmed by 3 bases and J by 1 base, leaving 6 bases between them. The CDR3 is 13 residues long. The germline V gene encodes CDR1 SGHRS and CDR2 YFSETQ. CDR3 nucleotides: TGCGCCAGCAGCTGGCCTGGCACAGATACGCAGTATTTT. Protein: CASSWPGTDTQYF.

The rearrangement uses TRBV7-8 and TRBJ2-1; no definite D call. The length of the CDR3 is 13 residues. The germline V and J ends were trimmed by 5 bases and 6 bases, with 11 bases remaining between them. In germline, CDR1 is SGHVS, CDR2 FQNEAQ. CDR3 sequence reads: CASSQTGGNEQFF. The CDR3 coding sequence is TGTGCCAGCAGCCAGACTGGCGGCAATGAGCAGTTCTTC.

This rearrangement joins TRBV7-9 to TRBJ2-3, with TRBD1 as a possible D gene (5 bases). This CDR3 is built from 17 residues. Germline-derived CDR1 and CDR2 are SEHNR and FQNEAQ (reference sequence). The V gene lost 1 base and the J gene lost 1 base, with 15 bases spanning the gap. The CDR3 coding sequence is TGTGCCAGCAGCTTAGAAGTGCGGCAAGGGGGCACAGATACGCAGTATTTT. It yields the protein CASSLEVRQGGTDTQYF.

With regard to this clone: Other DNA sequences in the sample encode the same CDR3. The CDR3 coding sequence is TGTGCCATCAGGGGGACAGAAAATGAAAAACTGTTTTTT. This codes for CAIRGTENEKLFF. The chain carries TRBV10-3 and TRBJ1-4; TRBD1 aligns across 7 bases. Losses at the gene ends were 6 bases for V and 5 bases for J; bases not matched to a gene: 3. Per the germline V gene, CDR1 is ENHRY and CDR2 is SYGVKD. The CDR3 loop spans 13 amino acids.

The chain joins TRBV25-1 to TRBJ2-7; possible D gene TRBD1, 6 bases. V dropped 2 bases and J dropped 3 bases, with 11 bases sitting between them. There are 14 residues in the CDR3. Germline V gene data show CDR1 as MGHDK and CDR2 as SYGVNS. CDR3 coding DNA: TGTGCCAGCAGTGAAGGGGGCAGTTACTACGAGCAGTACTTC. Its translation is CASSEGGSYYEQYF.

Concerning this clone itself: The sample carries other DNA sequences with the same CDR3. This chain connects TRBV9 to TRBJ1-6, with D perhaps matching TRBD1 (5 bases). V lost 0 bases and J lost 7, with 11 bases in between. Germline lookup yields CDR1 SGDLS and CDR2 YYNGEE. This CDR3 has 15 amino acids. In nucleotides, the CDR3 is TGTGCCAGCAGCGTAGGGGGCACTAGCAATTCACCCCTCCACTTT. This gives the protein CASSVGGTSNSPLHF.

The rearrangement uses TRBV30 and TRBJ2-5; 9 positions agree with TRBD1. CDR1 GTSNPN and CDR2 SVGIG come from the germline V gene (reference sequence). The CDR3 has 16 residues. The ends lost 4 bases at V and 4 bases at J; junction bases unmatched: 13. In DNA, the CDR3 is TGTGCCTGGACCGTCACAGGGGGCCAGACCCTAGAGACCCAGTACTTC. Amino acids: CAWTVTGGQTLETQYF.

The chain carries TRBV5-1 and TRBJ2-2; no clear D gene. The V gene's germline CDR1 is SGHRS and CDR2 YFSETQ. Trimming removed 0 bases at V and 7 bases at J, with 13 bases between. The CDR3 has 15 residues. The DNA of the CDR3 is TGCGCCAGCAGCTTGGCCCCAGCGAGAGGCGGGGAGCTGTTTTTT. As protein: CASSLAPARGGELFF.